Below are 27 T cell receptor beta chains sequenced from a single sample in a study of read filtering for tumor transcriptome and immune sequencing. This library used around 400 ng RNA and molecular barcoded adaptors spanning alpha/delta and beta/gamma chains. TCRdb redid the calling of the reads with MiXCR, one entry per CDR3 protein. The table records 100,000 to 150,000 distinct CDR3 sequences, roughly 13% of them present only once. Source material: a population of CD138-negative cells sorted from bone marrow. The source of these receptors is a donor at least 40 years old with multiple myeloma.

In this sample, this clonotype turned up many times. The J gene is TRBJ2-6, the V gene TRBV12-3 or TRBV12-4; 13 bases are a match to TRBD2. V was pared by 3 bases and J by 0 bases, with 11 bases of the junction left unmatched. The CDR3 runs 21 residues. The CDR3 protein is CASSFRLAGGQFFSGANVLTF. CDR3 coding DNA: TGTGCCAGCAGTTTCCGACTAGCGGGAGGCCAATTCTTCTCTGGGGCCAACGTCCTGACTTTC.

As concerns this clonotype: Since a much larger clone is just one base distant, this may be a read error. This chain uses TRBV29-1 with TRBJ2-1, with 12 bases lining up with TRBD2. CDR1 and CDR2 (germline): SQVTM, ANQGSEA. The CDR3 consists of 13 residues. CDR3 protein: CSVGTSGHNGQFF. Written as DNA, the CDR3 is TGCAGCGTCGGGACTAGCGGGCACAATGGGCAGTTCTTC.

J is TRBJ1-1 and V is TRBV7-9; maybe TRBD1 (5 bases). V lost 5 bases, J lost 7 bases, and 11 bases lay in between. The length of the CDR3 is 12 residues. The germline V gene has CDR1 SEHNR and CDR2 FQNEAQ (reference sequence). In nucleotides, the CDR3 is TGTGCCAGCAGCCGGGGACCTTATGAAGCTTTCTTT. This encodes CASSRGPYEAFF.

Turning to this clonotype: With a much larger clone just one base away, this may be a read error. The chain has TRBV18 and TRBJ1-1; D remains ambiguous. The CDR3 covers 14 residues. Trimming took 3 bases from V and 1 from J, leaving 9 bases between them. Germline-derived CDR1 and CDR2 are KGHSH and LQKENI. As DNA, the CDR3 is TGTGCCAGCTCACCGTATCTCCAGAACACTGAAGCTTTCTTT. Residues: CASSPYLQNTEAFF.

This clonotype was observed many times. The rearrangement uses TRBV2 and TRBJ1-1; D might be TRBD1 (5 bases). Per germline, CDR1 SNHLY and CDR2 FYNNEI. The V gene lost 6 bases and the J gene lost 2 bases, with 7 bases spanning the gap. This CDR3 is 12 amino acids long. The CDR3 loop is CASRQDNTEAFF. Here the CDR3 DNA reads TGTGCCAGCAGACAGGACAACACTGAAGCTTTCTTT.

This clonotype was found many times. The V and J genes are TRBV6-5 and TRBJ1-1; no reliable D call. Trimming stripped 5 bases from V and 1 base from J, with 14 bases between. In germline, CDR1 is MNHEY, CDR2 SVGAGI. The CDR3 has 15 residues. This chain's CDR3 is CASSRNRDRNTEAFF. The CDR3 DNA is TGTGCCAGCAGTAGAAACAGAGATCGGAACACTGAAGCTTTCTTT.

The sample holds many counts of this clonotype. V and J are TRBV7-9 and TRBJ2-3; TRBD2 agrees at 7 bases. Germline CDR1 is SEHNR and CDR2 is FQNEAQ (reference sequence). With 5 bases clipped from V and 1 base from J, the junction kept 6 bases outside the gene matches. The CDR3 sequence is 15 residues long. The CDR3 region has the DNA TGTGCCAGCAGCCGACTAGCTCCTCGCACAGATACGCAGTATTTT. The encoded protein is CASSRLAPRTDTQYF.

As for this clonotype: A junction boundary mismatches the germline segment, possibly from a read error. The chain carries TRBV5-8 and TRBJ2-6; 7 bases fit TRBD1. Looked up from germline, CDR1 is SGHTS and CDR2 is YDEGEE. This CDR3 has 18 residues. The chain's CDR3 is CASSGAGTVFSGANVLTF. In nucleotides, the CDR3 is TGCGCCAGCAGCGGTGCCGGGACAGTATTTTCTGGGGCCAACGTCCTGACTTTC.

There are many counts of this clonotype. The chain has TRBV12-3 or TRBV12-4 and TRBJ2-3; 7 positions agree with TRBD2. The V and J ends lost 3 bases and 0 bases, in that order; junction bases with no gene match: 3. The CDR3 loop spans 15 amino acids. The CDR3 DNA follows: TGTGCCAGCAGTTTGGGAGGGAGGAGCACAGATACGCAGTATTTT. Translation: CASSLGGRSTDTQYF.

There are many counts of this clonotype. The chain is built from TRBV20-1 and TRBJ2-1; 10 bases line up with TRBD1. This CDR3 has 15 amino acids. V gave up 3 bases and J gave up 1 base; unmatched junction bases: 3. Germline V gene sequence: CDR1 DFQATT, CDR2 SNEGSKA (reference sequence). The CDR3 region is CSASRQGASYNEQFF. The DNA of the CDR3 is TGCAGTGCTAGTCGACAGGGGGCTTCCTACAATGAGCAGTTCTTC.

The CDR3 nucleotides are TGTGCCAGCAAGGCTAGCGGGAGGAAGACGCAGTATTTT. Translation gives CASKASGRKTQYF. The rearrangement uses TRBV3-1 and TRBJ2-3, with TRBD2 identical over 11 bases. Per germline, CDR1 LGHDT and CDR2 YNNKEL (reference sequence). CDR3 length equals 13 residues. V lost 7 bases, J lost 9 bases, and 6 bases stayed unmatched.

This clonotype was counted at least ten times. With a much larger clone just one base away, this may be a read error. V gene TRBV5-1 combines with J gene TRBJ2-1; D remains unclear. CDR3 length: 14 amino acids. Trimming left V 3 bases short and J 12 bases short, with 19 bases between. From germline, CDR1 is SGHRS and CDR2 YFSETQ. In nucleotides, the CDR3 is TGCGCCAGCAGCTATGCAAACAGAGGATGGGTGCAGTTCTTC. Encoded protein: CASSYANRGWVQFF.

This clonotype showed up many times. The chain links TRBV6-5 to TRBJ1-4; D is ambiguous. The CDR3 runs to 13 residues. V shed 3 bases and J shed 10 bases, with 12 bases lying between them. The germline gives CDR1 MNHEY, CDR2 SVGAGI. The CDR3 reads CASSYTSGGKLFF. In nucleotides, the CDR3 is TGTGCCAGCAGTTATACGTCAGGAGGAAAACTGTTTTTT.

This clonotype was detected many times. The chain is built from TRBV7-2 and TRBJ2-1, with unresolved D. Germline loops: CDR1 SGHTA, CDR2 FQGNSA. With 1 base removed from V and 6 bases from J, the gap between germline ends came to 10 bases. The CDR3 extends over 14 amino acids. CDR3 nucleotide sequence: TGTGCCAGCAGCTTAGGAGTTTCTAGCAATGAGCAGTTCTTC. Translated, it gives CASSLGVSSNEQFF.

This clonotype has ten or more counts. This chain joins TRBV30 and TRBJ2-1, with 11 bases identical to TRBD2. Germline loops: CDR1 GTSNPN, CDR2 SVGIG (reference sequence). This CDR3 comprises 16 residues. V was clipped by 1 base and J by 5 bases; unmatched bases: 7. CDR3 protein: CAWSGVLAGGHNEQFF. For the CDR3, the DNA is TGTGCCTGGAGTGGGGTCCTAGCGGGAGGTCACAATGAGCAGTTCTTC.

This clonotype was detected many times. This rearrangement joins TRBV19 to TRBJ2-2; D gene uncertain. V was pared by 4 bases and J by 6 bases, with 9 bases between. The CDR3 spans 13 residues. CDR1 and CDR2 (germline): LNHDA, SQIVND (reference sequence). The CDR3 loop is CASSTNWAGELFF. Here the CDR3 DNA reads TGTGCCAGTAGTACGAATTGGGCCGGGGAGCTGTTTTTT.

A note on this clonotype: With a much larger clone just one base away, this may be a read error. V is TRBV11-2 and J is TRBJ2-3; D ambiguous. The germline V gene encodes CDR1 SGHAT and CDR2 FQNNGV. This CDR3 contains 14 residues. V shed 5 bases and J shed 2 bases, with 11 bases lying between them. This CDR3 is CASSLGVPTDTQYF. CDR3 nucleotides: TGTGCCAGCAGCCTCGGAGTACCCACAGATACGCAGTATTTT.

The chain carries TRBV11-2 and TRBJ2-3; 9 bases match TRBD1. There are 14 residues in the CDR3. The V gene's germline CDR1 is SGHAT and CDR2 FQNNGV. The V segment lost 6 bases and the J segment 4 bases; nucleotides outside the gene matches: 5. CDR3 region: CASRADRGADTQYF. The CDR3 nucleotides read TGTGCCAGCAGGGCGGACAGGGGAGCAGATACGCAGTATTTT.

This clonotype was recorded at least ten times. The chain employs TRBV27 and TRBJ2-7; a possible D gene is TRBD1 (6 bases). V was clipped by 6 bases and J by 3 bases, with 15 bases between them. Germline CDR1 is MNHEY and CDR2 is SMNVEV (reference sequence). The CDR3 sequence is 14 residues long. CDR3 DNA sequence: TGTGCCAGCAGCCAGGTTGACAGGATCTACGAGCAGTACTTC. This encodes CASSQVDRIYEQYF.

This clonotype showed up many times. The genes are TRBV20-1 and TRBJ2-6; perhaps TRBD2 as D (5 bases). The CDR3 contains 15 residues. The germline V gene has CDR1 DFQATT and CDR2 SNEGSKA (reference sequence). Trimming shortened V by 5 bases and J by 0 bases, and 11 bases separated the two germline ends. The CDR3 DNA reads as TGCAGTGCTCCAGGACTTCACTCTGGGGCCAACGTCCTGACTTTC. It specifies CSAPGLHSGANVLTF.

This clonotype was seen repeatedly, ten times or more. The V and J genes are TRBV5-5 and TRBJ2-1; 7 bases fit TRBD1. The CDR3 consists of 16 residues. From germline, CDR1 is SGHKS and CDR2 YYEKEE (reference sequence). V was pared by 4 bases and J by 6 bases, with 13 bases of the junction left unmatched. CDR3 nucleotide sequence: TGTGCCAGCAGCCAAGTCACAGGGGCGCCCTCCAATGAGCAGTTCTTC. Protein product: CASSQVTGAPSNEQFF. Combining the CDR3 with reference TRBV5-5 and TRBJ2-1 gives the whole variable domain DAGVTQSPTHLIKTRGQQVTLRCSPISGHKSVSWYQQVLGQGPQFIFQYYEKEERGRGNFPDRFSARQFPNYSSELNVNALLLGDSALYLCASSQVTGAPSNEQFFGPGTRLTVL.

At least ten counts were recorded for this clonotype. This sequence joins TRBV5-1 and TRBJ2-2, with 11 bases lining up with TRBD2. V dropped 1 base and J dropped 5; count of bases not matched to a gene: 4. CDR1 is SGHRS and CDR2 is YFSETQ in the germline V gene. The CDR3 is made up of 16 amino acids. The CDR3 nucleotides read TGCGCCAGCAGCTTGACTAGCGGGAGCGGGACCGGGGAGCTGTTTTTT. This encodes CASSLTSGSGTGELFF.

The chain links TRBV5-8 to TRBJ2-5; possibly TRBD1 or TRBD2 for D (5 bases each). Looked up from germline, CDR1 is SGHTS and CDR2 is YDEGEE. The germline V and J ends were trimmed by 5 bases and 5 bases, with 13 bases remaining between them. The CDR3 sequence is 13 residues long. DNA of the CDR3: TGTGCCAGCAGATCCGGGGCCGGGGAGACCCAGTACTTC. As protein: CASRSGAGETQYF.

This clonotype was seen only a few times. This may be a read error: a much more frequent sequence differs by one nucleotide. V gene TRBV7-2 combines with J gene TRBJ2-5, with D tentatively TRBD2 (6 bases). The CDR3 has 12 residues. The germline gives CDR1 SGHTA, CDR2 FQGNSA. V was shortened by 5 bases and J by 7 bases, with 11 bases between the two germline ends. The CDR3 region is CASSPNGGTQYF. CDR3 coding DNA: TGTGCCAGCAGCCCAAACGGGGGGACCCAGTACTTC.

This clonotype was observed many times. This chain's CDR3 is CSVLPWTYQETQYF. For the CDR3, the DNA is TGCAGCGTTCTGCCTTGGACATACCAAGAGACCCAGTACTTC. This chain joins TRBV29-1 and TRBJ2-5; maybe TRBD1 (5 bases). V gave up 5 bases and J gave up 0 bases, with 13 bases separating them. The CDR3 covers 14 residues. The V gene's germline CDR1 is SQVTM and CDR2 ANQGSEA.

There are many counts of this clonotype. The V gene is TRBV6-5, the J gene TRBJ2-6; 9 nucleotides line up with TRBD1. The CDR3 is 16 amino acids. Germline V gene sequence: CDR1 MNHEY, CDR2 SVGAGI. J gave up 2 bases and V 6 bases, and 5 bases lay outside the gene matches. The CDR3 DNA follows: TGTGCCAGCAGACGGACAGGGGTGGCTGGGGCCAACGTCCTGACTTTC. Protein: CASRRTGVAGANVLTF.

Notes on this clonotype: This may be a read error: a much more frequent sequence differs by one nucleotide. J is TRBJ2-1 and V is TRBV7-3, with D possibly being TRBD2 (5 bases). The CDR3 totals 15 residues. Germline CDR1 is SGHTA and CDR2 is FQGTGA. V shed 4 bases and J shed 3 bases, with 13 bases lying between them. CDR3 sequence: CASSSLGGGYNEQFF. The CDR3 nucleotides read TGTGCCAGCAGCTCACTAGGCGGAGGCTACAATGAGCAGTTCTTC.